This T cell receptor beta chain is from a study of human T cells and chemical hapten exposure. The CDR3 runs to 13 residues. V gave up 5 bases and J gave up 4 bases; unmatched junction bases: 3. The germline V gene has CDR1 SEHNR and CDR2 FQNEAQ (reference sequence). A word on this clonotype: Its target is not known.

Stated time point: patch test 3, about 24 weeks after DPC sensitization. Indicated treatment: therapeutic diphenylcyclopropenone sensitization with weekly scalp DPC. Findings and caveats of the study: The presence of alopecia in the donors means their immune response may differ from healthy people's. Significantly more large CDR3 similarity clusters arose among expanded TCRs than among controls.

A single record per CDR3 protein comes from TCRdb applying MiXCR to the RACE reads. Among about 52,000 distinct CDR3 sequences listed, 9.9% were seen once. Sequencing used whole blood, obtained in connection with sensitization to the hapten diphenylcyclopropenone (DPC). The chain is built from TRBV7-9 and TRBJ2-3, with 7 nucleotides matching TRBD1. The TCR sequence derives from a woman aged 40 to 50 with alopecia areata. Some clones in this sample may be carry-over from other donors' samples. The CDR3 DNA reads as TGTGCCAGCAGCCTCGACAGGGCAGATACGCAGTATTTT. Its translation is CASSLDRADTQYF.